The 3 T cell receptor beta chains given below trace back to one sample, sequenced in a study of T cells in Graves' hyperthyroidism and ophthalmopathy. RNA transcripts served as the template for amplifying TCR beta CDR3 regions. HTBI primers drove first-round RT-PCR of the TCR CDR3. From the multiplex PCR reads, TCRdb called clonotypes with MiXCR, one entry per CDR3 protein. This table has 210,000 or so distinct CDR3 sequences, roughly 15% appearing once. What was sequenced was blood. Receptors were obtained from a man aged 50 or older with Graves' hyperthyroidism.

This clonotype was recorded many times. The J gene is TRBJ1-1, the V gene TRBV11-2; possible D gene TRBD1, 6 bases. V gave up 2 bases and J gave up 4 bases, with 17 bases separating them. Germline CDR1 reads SGHAT; CDR2 reads FQNNGV. CDR3 length: 16 amino acids. CDR3 nucleotides: TGTGCCAGCAGCTTATCTACAGGGATCCTTGGCACTGAAGCTTTCTTT. Translation gives CASSLSTGILGTEAFF.

This chain uses TRBV10-2 with TRBJ1-1; tentative D call: TRBD1 (5 bases). V was pared by 5 bases and J by 4 bases, with 11 bases between. The CDR3 covers 13 residues. Germline CDR1 reads WSHSY; CDR2 reads SAAADI. The CDR3 DNA reads as TGCGCCAGCAGTACGGGGCCCGGCACTGAAGCTTTCTTT. Its translation: CASSTGPGTEAFF.

The table lists this clonotype with a few counts. This may stem from a read error, because a much larger clone lies one nucleotide away. The V call is TRBV6-1, the J call TRBJ2-7, with D uncertain. This CDR3 is built from 11 residues. Germline V gives CDR1 MNHNS, CDR2 SASEGT. The ends were cut back, 4 bases at V and 2 bases at J, with 3 bases in the middle. The CDR3 nucleotides are TGTGCCAGCAGTGTCCCCTACGAGCAGTACTTC. Translation gives CASSVPYEQYF.